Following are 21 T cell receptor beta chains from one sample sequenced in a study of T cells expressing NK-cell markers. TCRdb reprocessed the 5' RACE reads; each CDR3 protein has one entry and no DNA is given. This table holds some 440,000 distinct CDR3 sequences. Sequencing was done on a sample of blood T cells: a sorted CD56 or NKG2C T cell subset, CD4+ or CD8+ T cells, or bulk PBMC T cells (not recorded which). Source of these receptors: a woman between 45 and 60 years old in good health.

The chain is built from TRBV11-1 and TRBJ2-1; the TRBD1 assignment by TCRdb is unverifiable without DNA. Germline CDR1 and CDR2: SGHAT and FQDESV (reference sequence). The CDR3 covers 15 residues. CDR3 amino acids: CASSFGPGASNEQFF.

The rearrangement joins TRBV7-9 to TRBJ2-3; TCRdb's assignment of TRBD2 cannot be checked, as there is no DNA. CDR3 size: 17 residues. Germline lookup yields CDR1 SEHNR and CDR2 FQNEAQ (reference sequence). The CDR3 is CASTFIRGGRSTDTQYF.

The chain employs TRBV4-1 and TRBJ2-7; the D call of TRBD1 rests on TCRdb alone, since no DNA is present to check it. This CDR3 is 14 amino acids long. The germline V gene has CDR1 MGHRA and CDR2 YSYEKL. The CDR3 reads CASSQGGTGHQQYF.

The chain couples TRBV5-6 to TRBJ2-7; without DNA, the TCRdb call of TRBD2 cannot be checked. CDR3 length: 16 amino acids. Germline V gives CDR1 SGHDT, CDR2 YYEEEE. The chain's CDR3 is CASSLTGTRNYYEQYF.

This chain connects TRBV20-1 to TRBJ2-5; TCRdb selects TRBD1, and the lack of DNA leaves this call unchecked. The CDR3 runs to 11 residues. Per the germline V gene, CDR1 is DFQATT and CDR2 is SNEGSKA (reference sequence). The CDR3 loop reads CSARREETQYF.

This CDR3 reads CASSSGQLGADTQYF. The chain couples TRBV5-1 to TRBJ2-3. Per germline, CDR1 SGHRS and CDR2 YFSETQ. The CDR3 spans 15 residues.

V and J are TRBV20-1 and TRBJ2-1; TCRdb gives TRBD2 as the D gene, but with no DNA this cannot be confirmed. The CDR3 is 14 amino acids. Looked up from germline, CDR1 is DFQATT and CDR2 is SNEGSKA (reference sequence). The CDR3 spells CSAFLPTSGNEQFF.

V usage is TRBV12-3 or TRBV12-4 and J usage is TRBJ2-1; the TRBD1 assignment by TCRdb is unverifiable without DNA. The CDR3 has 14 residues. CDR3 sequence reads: CASMGRVYYNEQFF.

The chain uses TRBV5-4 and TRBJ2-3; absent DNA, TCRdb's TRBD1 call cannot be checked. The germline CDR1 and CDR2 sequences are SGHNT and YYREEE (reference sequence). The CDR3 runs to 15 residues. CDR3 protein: CASSLDRGYTDTQYF.

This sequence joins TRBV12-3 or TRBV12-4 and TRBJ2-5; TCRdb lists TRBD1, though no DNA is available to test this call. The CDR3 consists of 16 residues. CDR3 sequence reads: CASSFSLRGILETQYF.

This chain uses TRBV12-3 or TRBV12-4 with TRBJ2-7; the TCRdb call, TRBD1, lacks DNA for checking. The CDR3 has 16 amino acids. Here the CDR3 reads CASSAWGGVGAYEQYF.

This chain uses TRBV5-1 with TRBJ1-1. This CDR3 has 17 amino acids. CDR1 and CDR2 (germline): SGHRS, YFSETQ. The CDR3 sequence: CASSFSSPREGSREAFF.

CDR3: CASSQWDRDGTQYF. The chain uses TRBV12-3 or TRBV12-4 and TRBJ2-3; the TCRdb call, TRBD1, lacks DNA for checking. The CDR3 runs to 14 residues.

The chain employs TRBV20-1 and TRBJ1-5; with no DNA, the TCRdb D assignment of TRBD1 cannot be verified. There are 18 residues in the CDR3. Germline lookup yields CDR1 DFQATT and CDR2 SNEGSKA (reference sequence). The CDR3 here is CSARGGDRLTRKYQPQHF.

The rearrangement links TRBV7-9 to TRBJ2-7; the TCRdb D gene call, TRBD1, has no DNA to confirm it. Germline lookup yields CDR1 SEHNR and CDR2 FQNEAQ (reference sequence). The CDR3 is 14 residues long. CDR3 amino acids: CASSLPAASYEQYF.

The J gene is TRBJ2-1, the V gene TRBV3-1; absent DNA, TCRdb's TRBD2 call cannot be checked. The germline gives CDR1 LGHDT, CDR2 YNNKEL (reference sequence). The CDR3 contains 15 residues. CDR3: CASSTSGASYNEQFF.

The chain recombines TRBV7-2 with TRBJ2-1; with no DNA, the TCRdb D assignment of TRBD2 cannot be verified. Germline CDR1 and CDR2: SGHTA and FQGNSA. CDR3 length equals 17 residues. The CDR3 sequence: CASTPGTLGPSYNEQFF.

The CDR3 loop is CATSQGQGGREQFF. The V gene is TRBV15, the J gene TRBJ2-1; TCRdb picks TRBD1, but there is no DNA to check that call. This CDR3 has 14 residues. Per germline, CDR1 LNHNV and CDR2 YYDKDF (reference sequence).

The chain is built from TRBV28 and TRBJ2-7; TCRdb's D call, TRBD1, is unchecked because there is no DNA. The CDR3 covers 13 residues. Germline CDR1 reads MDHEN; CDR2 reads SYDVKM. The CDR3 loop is CAIGGQMTYEQYF.

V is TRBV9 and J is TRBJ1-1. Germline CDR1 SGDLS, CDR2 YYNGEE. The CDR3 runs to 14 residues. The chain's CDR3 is CASSVGWSYTEAFF.

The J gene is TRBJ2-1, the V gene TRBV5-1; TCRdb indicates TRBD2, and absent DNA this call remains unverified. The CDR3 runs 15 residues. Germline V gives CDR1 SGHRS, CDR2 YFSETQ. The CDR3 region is CASSPGLAGGRNQFF.